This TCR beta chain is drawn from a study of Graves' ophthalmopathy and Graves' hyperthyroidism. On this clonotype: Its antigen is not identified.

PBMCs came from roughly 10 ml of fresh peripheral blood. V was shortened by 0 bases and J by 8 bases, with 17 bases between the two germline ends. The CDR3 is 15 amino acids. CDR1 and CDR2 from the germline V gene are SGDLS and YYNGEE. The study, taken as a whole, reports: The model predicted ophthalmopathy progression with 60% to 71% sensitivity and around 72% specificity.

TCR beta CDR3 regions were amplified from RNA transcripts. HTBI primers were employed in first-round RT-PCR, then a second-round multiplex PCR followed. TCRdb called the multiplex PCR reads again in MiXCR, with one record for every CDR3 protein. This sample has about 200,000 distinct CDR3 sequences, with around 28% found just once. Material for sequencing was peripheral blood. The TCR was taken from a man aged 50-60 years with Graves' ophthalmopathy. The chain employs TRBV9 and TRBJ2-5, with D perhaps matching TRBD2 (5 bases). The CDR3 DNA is TGTGCCAGCAGCGTAGGGACTCACGAAACAGATACCCAGTACTTC. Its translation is CASSVGTHETDTQYF.